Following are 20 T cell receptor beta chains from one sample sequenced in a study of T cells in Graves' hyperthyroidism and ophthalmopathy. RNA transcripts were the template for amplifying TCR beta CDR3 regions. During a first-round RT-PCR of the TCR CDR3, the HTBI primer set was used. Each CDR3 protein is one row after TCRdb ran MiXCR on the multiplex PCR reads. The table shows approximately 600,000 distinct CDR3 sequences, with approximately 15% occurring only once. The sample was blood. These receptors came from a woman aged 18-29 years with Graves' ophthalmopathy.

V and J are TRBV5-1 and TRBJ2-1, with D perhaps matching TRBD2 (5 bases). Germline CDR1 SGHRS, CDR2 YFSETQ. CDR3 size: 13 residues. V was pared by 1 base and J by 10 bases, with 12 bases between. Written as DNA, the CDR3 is TGCGCCAGCAGCTTGAGGATGACGGGAGAGCAGTTCTTC. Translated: CASSLRMTGEQFF.

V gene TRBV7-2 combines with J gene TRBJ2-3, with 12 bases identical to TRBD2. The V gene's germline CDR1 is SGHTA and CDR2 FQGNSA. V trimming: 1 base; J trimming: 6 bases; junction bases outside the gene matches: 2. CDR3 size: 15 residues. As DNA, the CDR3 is TGTGCCAGCAGCTTAGGTGGGACTAGCGGGGATACGCAGTATTTT. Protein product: CASSLGGTSGDTQYF.

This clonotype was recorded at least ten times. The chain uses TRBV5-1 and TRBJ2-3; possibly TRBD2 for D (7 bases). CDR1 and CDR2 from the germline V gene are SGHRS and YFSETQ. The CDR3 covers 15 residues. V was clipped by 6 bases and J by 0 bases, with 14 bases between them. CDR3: CASIPKGGSTDTQYF. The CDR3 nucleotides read TGCGCCAGCATCCCTAAGGGGGGGAGCACAGATACGCAGTATTTT.

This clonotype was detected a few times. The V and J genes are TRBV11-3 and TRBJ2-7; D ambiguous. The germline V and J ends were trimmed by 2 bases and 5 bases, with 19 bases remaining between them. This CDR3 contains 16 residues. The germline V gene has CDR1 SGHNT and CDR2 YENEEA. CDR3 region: CASSLWSGPPSDEQYF. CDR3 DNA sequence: TGTGCCAGCAGCTTATGGTCCGGACCCCCCTCAGACGAGCAGTACTTC.

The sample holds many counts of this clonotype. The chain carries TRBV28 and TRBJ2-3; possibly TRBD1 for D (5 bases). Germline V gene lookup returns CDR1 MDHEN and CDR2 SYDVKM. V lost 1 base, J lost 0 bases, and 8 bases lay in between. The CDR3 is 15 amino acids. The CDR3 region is CASSLFQGSTDTQYF. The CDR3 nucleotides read TGTGCCAGCAGTTTATTCCAGGGTAGCACAGATACGCAGTATTTT.

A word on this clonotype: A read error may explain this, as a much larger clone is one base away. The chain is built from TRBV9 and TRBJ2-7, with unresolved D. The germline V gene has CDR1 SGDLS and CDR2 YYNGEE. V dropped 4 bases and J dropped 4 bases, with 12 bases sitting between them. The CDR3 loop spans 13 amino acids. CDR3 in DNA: TGTGCCAGCAGCCCTACACACAATTACGAGCAGTACTTC. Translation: CASSPTHNYEQYF.

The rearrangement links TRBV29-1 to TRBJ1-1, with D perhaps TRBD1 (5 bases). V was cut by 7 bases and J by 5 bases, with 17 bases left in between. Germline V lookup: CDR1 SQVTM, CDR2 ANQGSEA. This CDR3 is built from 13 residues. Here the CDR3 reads CSGLRDGVTEAFF. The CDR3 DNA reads TGCAGCGGCCTCCGGGACGGGGTAACTGAAGCTTTCTTT.

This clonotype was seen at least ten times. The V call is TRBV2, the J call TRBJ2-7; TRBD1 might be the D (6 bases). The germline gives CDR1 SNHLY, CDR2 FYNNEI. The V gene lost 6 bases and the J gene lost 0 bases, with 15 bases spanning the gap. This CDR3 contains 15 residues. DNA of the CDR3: TGTGCCAGCAGGGTCAAACAGGGTTTCTCCTACGAGCAGTACTTC. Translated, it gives CASRVKQGFSYEQYF.

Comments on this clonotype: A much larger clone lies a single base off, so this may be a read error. CDR3 nucleotides: TGTACCAGCAGTTTAAGGTCGGACGAAAAACTGTTTTTT. Translation gives CTSSLRSDEKLFF. J is TRBJ1-4 and V is TRBV6-9; D is undetermined. The CDR3 sequence is 13 residues long. Germline V CDR1 and CDR2: MNHGY, SVAAGI.

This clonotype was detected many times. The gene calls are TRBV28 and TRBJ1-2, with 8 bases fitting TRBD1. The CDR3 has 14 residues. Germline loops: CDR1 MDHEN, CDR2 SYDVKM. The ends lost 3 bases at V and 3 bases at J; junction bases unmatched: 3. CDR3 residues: CASSLDRDDYGYTF. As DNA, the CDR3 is TGTGCCAGCAGTTTGGACAGGGACGACTATGGCTACACCTTC.

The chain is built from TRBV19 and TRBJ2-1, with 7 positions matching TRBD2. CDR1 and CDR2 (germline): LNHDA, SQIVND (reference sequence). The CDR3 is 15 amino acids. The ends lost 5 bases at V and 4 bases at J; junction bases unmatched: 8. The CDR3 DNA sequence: TGTGCCAGTAGTCGCGGGAGTGAGTATTACAATGAGCAGTTCTTC. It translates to CASSRGSEYYNEQFF. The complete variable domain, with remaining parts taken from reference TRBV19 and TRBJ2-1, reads DGGITQSPKYLFRKEGQNVTLSCEQNLNHDAMYWYRQDPGQGLRLIYYSQIVNDFQKGDIAEGYSVSREKKESFPLTVTSAQKNPTAFYLCASSRGSEYYNEQFFGPGTRLTVL.

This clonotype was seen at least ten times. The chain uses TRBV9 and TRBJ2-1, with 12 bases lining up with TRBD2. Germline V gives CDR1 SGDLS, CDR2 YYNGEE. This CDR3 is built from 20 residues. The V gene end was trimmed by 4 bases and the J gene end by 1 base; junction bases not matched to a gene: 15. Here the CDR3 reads CASSHSGTSGPVISYNEQFF. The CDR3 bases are TGTGCCAGCAGCCATTCCGGGACTAGCGGGCCTGTCATATCCTACAATGAGCAGTTCTTC.

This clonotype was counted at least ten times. The CDR3 DNA sequence: TGTGCCAGCAGTGAGACAGGGTTCTTAAATTCACCCCTCCACTTT. Protein product: CASSETGFLNSPLHF. The J gene is TRBJ1-6, the V gene TRBV28; 7 bases are shared with TRBD1. The CDR3 totals 15 residues. The V gene's germline CDR1 is MDHEN and CDR2 SYDVKM. V dropped 5 bases and J dropped 7; count of bases not matched to a gene: 8.

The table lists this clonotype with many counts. CDR3 nucleotides: TGTGCCAGCAGTTACTCGAGCCCAACGTGGGGGACCCAGTACTTC. Its translation: CASSYSSPTWGTQYF. This sequence joins TRBV6-5 and TRBJ2-5; no clear D gene. The CDR3 is 15 residues long. V lost 0 bases to trimming and J lost 7 bases, with 15 bases between them. Per germline, CDR1 MNHEY and CDR2 SVGAGI.

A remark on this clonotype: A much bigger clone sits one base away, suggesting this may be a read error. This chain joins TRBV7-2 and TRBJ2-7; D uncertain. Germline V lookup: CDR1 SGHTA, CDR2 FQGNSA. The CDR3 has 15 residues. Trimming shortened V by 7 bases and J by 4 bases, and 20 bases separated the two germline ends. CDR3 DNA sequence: TGTGCCAGCAACATACTATCCTCCGGTCCATACGAGCAGTACTTC. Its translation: CASNILSSGPYEQYF. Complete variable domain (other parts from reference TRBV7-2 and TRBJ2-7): GAGVSQSPSNKVTEKGKDVELRCDPISGHTALYWYRQSLGQGLEFLIYFQGNSAPDKSGLPSDRFSAERTGGSVSTLTIQRTQQEDSAVYLCASNILSSGPYEQYFGPGTRLTVT.

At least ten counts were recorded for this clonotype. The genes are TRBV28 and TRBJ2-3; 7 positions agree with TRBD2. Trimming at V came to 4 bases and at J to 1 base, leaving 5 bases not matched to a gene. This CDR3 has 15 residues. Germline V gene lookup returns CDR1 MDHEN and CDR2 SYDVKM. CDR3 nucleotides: TGTGCCAGCAGTTCTCGACTAGCACGCACAGATACGCAGTATTTT. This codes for CASSSRLARTDTQYF.

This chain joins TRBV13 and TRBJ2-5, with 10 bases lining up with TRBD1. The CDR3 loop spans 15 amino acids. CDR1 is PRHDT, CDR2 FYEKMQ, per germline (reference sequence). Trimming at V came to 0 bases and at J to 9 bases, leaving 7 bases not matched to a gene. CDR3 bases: TGTGCCAGCAGCTTAGGAGTGGGACAGGGGTTAGCCCAGTACTTC. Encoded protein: CASSLGVGQGLAQYF. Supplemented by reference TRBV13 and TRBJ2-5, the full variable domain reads AAGVIQSPRHLIKEKRETATLKCYPIPRHDTVYWYQQGPGQDPQFLISFYEKMQSDKGSIPDRFSAQQFSDYHSELNMSSLELGDSALYFCASSLGVGQGLAQYFGPGTRLLVL.

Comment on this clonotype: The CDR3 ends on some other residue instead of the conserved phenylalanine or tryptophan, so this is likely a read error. CDR3 DNA: TGTGCCAGCAACATTCCTCGGACTAGCGGGAACGAGCAGTACCTC. It yields the protein CASNIPRTSGNEQYL. This chain connects TRBV27 to TRBJ2-7; TRBD2 aligns across 12 bases. V trimming: 7 bases; J trimming: 5 bases; junction bases outside the gene matches: 9. Germline lookup yields CDR1 MNHEY and CDR2 SMNVEV (reference sequence). The CDR3 contains 15 residues.

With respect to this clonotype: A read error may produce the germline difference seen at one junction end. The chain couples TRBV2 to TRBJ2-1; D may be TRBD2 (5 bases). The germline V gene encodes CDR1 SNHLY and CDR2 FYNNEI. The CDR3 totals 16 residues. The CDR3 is CASSEEQLVGINEQFF. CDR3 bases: TGTGCCAGTAGTGAAGAACAACTAGTGGGAATCAATGAGCAGTTCTTC.

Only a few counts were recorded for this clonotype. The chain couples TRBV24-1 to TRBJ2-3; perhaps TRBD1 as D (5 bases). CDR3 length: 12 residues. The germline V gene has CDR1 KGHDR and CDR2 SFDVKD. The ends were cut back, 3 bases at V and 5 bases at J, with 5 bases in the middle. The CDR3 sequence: CATSDDRDTQYF. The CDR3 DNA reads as TGTGCCACCAGTGATGACAGAGATACGCAGTATTTT.